A single sample is the source of the 27 T cell receptor beta chains below, sequenced in a study of identical twins. TCRdb reprocessed the 5' RACE reads with MiXCR, giving one entry per CDR3 protein. The table records hundreds of thousands of distinct CDR3 sequences, 7.5% of them present only once. Another study also made use of these data, one on yellow fever vaccine responses in identical twins.

The sequenced sample consisted of CD8+ T cells sorted from blood. The receptors shown here come from a woman aged 18-29 years in good health.

The CDR3 nucleotides read TGTGCCAGCAGCTTAGAATGGGGAATTGGAGAGACCCAGTACTTC. This translates into CASSLEWGIGETQYF. V is TRBV7-2 and J is TRBJ2-5; D is ambiguous. CDR1 is SGHTA, CDR2 FQGNSA, per germline. The CDR3 extends over 15 amino acids. The ends were cut back, 1 base at V and 4 bases at J, with 13 bases in the middle.

The chain carries TRBV11-2 and TRBJ1-2, with D unresolved. Germline loops: CDR1 SGHAT, CDR2 FQNNGV. The CDR3 loop spans 12 amino acids. The V gene lost 5 bases and the J gene lost 4 bases, with 8 bases spanning the gap. The CDR3 spells CASSPGIYGYTF. In DNA, the CDR3 is TGTGCCAGCAGCCCGGGGATCTATGGCTACACCTTC.

The chain uses TRBV27 and TRBJ1-1; D call uncertain. Germline CDR1 MNHEY, CDR2 SMNVEV (reference sequence). Between the trimmed V and J ends, which lost 8 bases and 10 bases, there was a span of 14 bases. This CDR3 has 11 amino acids. The DNA of the CDR3 is TGTGCCAGCCTCGGACGATCCGGAGCTTTCTTT. It specifies CASLGRSGAFF.

This clonotype was observed a few times. The CDR3 here is CASSLVVDRTIRNEGYTF. DNA for the CDR3: TGTGCCAGCAGCTTAGTAGTGGACCGGACTATTAGGAACGAGGGCTACACCTTC. The J gene is TRBJ1-2, the V gene TRBV11-1; D gene unclear. The CDR3 has 18 amino acids. The germline CDR1 and CDR2 sequences are SGHAT and FQDESV (reference sequence). V was trimmed by 1 base and J by 8 bases, leaving 26 bases between them. Drawing the rest from reference TRBV11-1 and TRBJ1-2, the complete variable domain is EAEVAQSPRYKITEKSQAVAFWCDPISGHATLYWYRQILGQGPELLVQFQDESVVDDSQLPKDRFSAERLKGVDSTLKIQPAELGDSAMYLCASSLVVDRTIRNEGYTFGSGTRLTVV.

This chain connects TRBV4-1 to TRBJ2-1, with 8 bases that match TRBD1. Per germline, CDR1 MGHRA and CDR2 YSYEKL. V gave up 0 bases and J gave up 1 base; unmatched junction bases: 5. CDR3 length: 17 residues. CDR3 amino acids: CASSQDTGTGSYNEQFF. The CDR3, as DNA: TGCGCCAGCAGCCAAGACACCGGGACAGGATCCTACAATGAGCAGTTCTTC.

This clonotype came up many times. The V gene is TRBV15, the J gene TRBJ1-5; TRBD1 is a possible D gene (6 bases). The V gene's germline CDR1 is LNHNV and CDR2 YYDKDF (reference sequence). With 8 bases removed from V and 3 bases from J, the gap between germline ends came to 11 bases. The CDR3 is 13 residues long. The CDR3 region has the DNA TGTGCCACCTCGACAGGATACAATCAGCCCCAGCATTTT. This sequence encodes CATSTGYNQPQHF.

This clonotype was observed a single time. The V and J genes are TRBV3-1 and TRBJ2-3; D call uncertain. This CDR3 spans 16 amino acids. CDR1 and CDR2 (germline): LGHDT, YNNKEL (reference sequence). Trimming left V 11 bases short and J 1 base short, with 22 bases between. Here the CDR3 DNA reads TGTGCCTGCACCCAAGACTGGTCCACCCGCACAGATACGCAGTATTTT. It specifies CACTQDWSTRTDTQYF.

In its sample, this clonotype was seen a few times. J is TRBJ1-4 and V is TRBV14; D unclear. In germline, CDR1 is SGHDN, CDR2 FVKESK. The V gene lost 0 bases and the J gene lost 8 bases, with 13 bases spanning the gap. The CDR3 consists of 15 residues. The CDR3 nucleotides are TGTGCCAGCAGCCAAGACGGACGGGGTCCCGAAAAACTGTTTTTT. This gives the protein CASSQDGRGPEKLFF. The complete variable domain, with remaining parts taken from reference TRBV14 and TRBJ1-4, reads EAGVTQFPSHSVIEKGQTVTLRCDPISGHDNLYWYRRVMGKEIKFLLHFVKESKQDESGMPNNRFLAERTGGTYSTLKVQPAELEDSGVYFCASSQDGRGPEKLFFGSGTQLSVL.

At least ten counts were recorded for this clonotype. The V call is TRBV5-1, the J call TRBJ1-1; D ambiguous. Trimming took 2 bases from V and 3 from J, leaving 14 bases between them. Germline V gives CDR1 SGHRS, CDR2 YFSETQ. The CDR3 is 15 amino acids. The DNA for the CDR3 is TGCGCCAGCAGCTTCCTTTCGACGGTTGACACTGAAGCTTTCTTT. This codes for CASSFLSTVDTEAFF.

The chain is built from TRBV2 and TRBJ2-3; the match to TRBD1 covers 9 bases. Germline-derived CDR1 and CDR2 are SNHLY and FYNNEI. V trimming: 2 bases; J trimming: 0 bases; junction bases outside the gene matches: 9. The length of the CDR3 is 18 residues. DNA of the CDR3: TGTGCCAGCAGTGAATCCCGGGACAGGGTGACTAGCACAGATACGCAGTATTTT. Its protein is CASSESRDRVTSTDTQYF.

This clonotype was counted between two and nine times. This chain joins TRBV3-1 and TRBJ2-1; D not resolved. The CDR3 extends over 13 amino acids. In germline, CDR1 is LGHDT, CDR2 YNNKEL (reference sequence). Between the trimmed V and J ends, which lost 5 bases and 8 bases, there was a span of 13 bases. This CDR3 is CASSSTPWDEQFF. In DNA form, the CDR3 reads TGTGCCAGCAGCTCCACACCTTGGGATGAGCAGTTCTTC.

This clonotype was counted ten times or more. CDR3 residues: CASSEGRFSNQPQHF. CDR3 bases: TGTGCCAGCAGCGAGGGCCGATTTAGCAATCAGCCCCAGCATTTT. This chain links TRBV2 with TRBJ1-5; no definite D call. V gave up 6 bases and J gave up 0 bases, with 12 bases separating them. CDR3 length: 15 amino acids. Germline V gives CDR1 SNHLY, CDR2 FYNNEI.

This clonotype was detected many times. The J gene is TRBJ2-5, the V gene TRBV4-1, with 12 positions matching TRBD2. CDR1 and CDR2 (germline): MGHRA, YSYEKL. The CDR3 covers 16 residues. J lost 2 bases, V lost 2 bases, and 3 bases had no gene match. The CDR3 DNA is TGCGCCAGCAGCCAAAGGACTAGCGGGGATCAAGAGACCCAGTACTTC. This gives the protein CASSQRTSGDQETQYF.

The chain recombines TRBV20-1 with TRBJ2-1; D remains ambiguous. Trimming took off 5 bases at V and 0 bases at J, with 11 bases between the two ends. The germline gives CDR1 DFQATT, CDR2 SNEGSKA (reference sequence). This CDR3 comprises 14 residues. The CDR3 sequence: CSAEEISSYNEQFF. CDR3 DNA sequence: TGCAGTGCTGAGGAAATCAGCTCCTACAATGAGCAGTTCTTC.

The CDR3 DNA sequence: TGTGCCAGCAGCCCCCGGACTAGCGGCGAGCAGTTCTTC. Amino acids: CASSPRTSGEQFF. The V gene is TRBV7-9, the J gene TRBJ2-1, with TRBD2 matching over 10 bases. The CDR3 runs to 13 residues. Looked up from germline, CDR1 is SEHNR and CDR2 is FQNEAQ (reference sequence). Losses at the gene ends were 5 bases for V and 10 bases for J; bases not matched to a gene: 5.

This clonotype was detected many times. The chain couples TRBV12-3 or TRBV12-4 to TRBJ2-2; D is unresolved. The length of the CDR3 is 14 residues. The V and J ends lost 3 bases and 1 base respectively, with 6 bases between them. CDR3: CASSFGQNTGELFF. The DNA of the CDR3 is TGTGCCAGCAGTTTTGGTCAGAACACCGGGGAGCTGTTTTTT.

This chain connects TRBV28 to TRBJ2-6; no firm D call. V lost 5 bases to trimming and J lost 1 base, with 12 bases between them. There are 16 residues in the CDR3. From germline, CDR1 is MDHEN and CDR2 SYDVKM. CDR3 sequence reads: CASSPHMSSGANVLTF. The CDR3, as DNA: TGTGCCAGCAGTCCACATATGTCTTCTGGGGCCAACGTCCTGACTTTC. Looking up the rest from reference TRBV28 and TRBJ2-6 gives the full variable domain: DVKVTQSSRYLVKRTGEKVFLECVQDMDHENMFWYRQDPGLGLRLIYFSYDVKMKEKGDIPEGYSVSREKKERFSLILESASTNQTSMYLCASSPHMSSGANVLTFGAGSRLTVL.

This clonotype was found many times. The chain is built from TRBV10-2 and TRBJ1-5; D gene uncertain. Trimming shortened V by 4 bases and J by 3 bases, and 10 bases separated the two germline ends. The CDR3 is made up of 14 amino acids. Germline CDR1 and CDR2: WSHSY and SAAADI. The DNA for the CDR3 is TGCGCCAGCAGTGTACGGGGATACAATCAGCCCCAGCATTTT. Protein sequence: CASSVRGYNQPQHF.

The chain couples TRBV3-1 to TRBJ1-2; TRBD1 might be the D (6 bases). V dropped 4 bases and J dropped 4 bases, with 13 bases sitting between them. Germline loops: CDR1 LGHDT, CDR2 YNNKEL (reference sequence). The CDR3 is 14 amino acids. This chain's CDR3 is CASSRPDSAYGYTF. The DNA for the CDR3 is TGTGCCAGCAGCCGCCCGGACAGCGCCTATGGCTACACCTTC. Full variable domain (remainder filled in from reference TRBV3-1 and TRBJ1-2): DTAVSQTPKYLVTQMGNDKSIKCEQNLGHDTMYWYKQDSKKFLKIMFSYNNKELIINETVPNRFSPKSPDKAHLNLHINSLELGDSAVYFCASSRPDSAYGYTFGSGTRLTVV.

This clonotype was counted ten times or more. This rearrangement joins TRBV4-1 to TRBJ2-7, with D hard to call. V lost 3 bases, J lost 3 bases, and 12 bases lay in between. The CDR3 is 14 residues long. Germline CDR1 reads MGHRA; CDR2 reads YSYEKL. The DNA of the CDR3 is TGCGCCAGCAGCCATTCACTGGGATTCTACGAGCAGTACTTC. Translation: CASSHSLGFYEQYF.

This clonotype was counted between two and nine times. The chain couples TRBV29-1 to TRBJ1-3; 7 positions agree with TRBD1. The CDR3 is 15 amino acids. V gave up 4 bases and J gave up 0 bases; unmatched junction bases: 6. Germline assignment: CDR1 SQVTM and CDR2 ANQGSEA. The DNA of the CDR3 is TGCAGCGTTGTGTGGACAGGCTCCTCTGGAAACACCATATATTTT. This sequence encodes CSVVWTGSSGNTIYF.

In this sample, this clonotype turned up a few times. The chain joins TRBV6-2 or TRBV6-3 to TRBJ2-1; perhaps TRBD2 as D (5 bases). V lost 7 bases, J lost 0 bases, and 10 bases lay in between. The CDR3 covers 14 residues. In germline, CDR1 is MNHEY, CDR2 SVGEGT. Here the CDR3 reads CASIGLYSYNEQFF. In DNA, the CDR3 is TGTGCCAGCATCGGACTTTACTCCTACAATGAGCAGTTCTTC.

This clonotype came up a few times. V and J are TRBV2 and TRBJ2-7, with D tentatively TRBD1 (6 bases). This CDR3 region has 16 residues. Germline V gene data show CDR1 as SNHLY and CDR2 as FYNNEI. Deletions cut 3 bases from V and 3 bases from J, with 18 bases between. The CDR3 DNA reads as TGTGCCAGCAGTGACCTCCGGACAGTCGCTGACTACGAGCAGTACTTC. Translated: CASSDLRTVADYEQYF.

The rearrangement uses TRBV12-3 or TRBV12-4 and TRBJ2-3, with a tentative D call TRBD2 (5 bases). The CDR3 covers 14 residues. V lost 7 bases, J lost 0 bases, and 11 bases lay in between. CDR3 nucleotides: TGTGCCAGCAACGACTACTCTAGCACAGATACGCAGTATTTT. It specifies CASNDYSSTDTQYF.

This clonotype has only a few counts. This chain links TRBV6-1 with TRBJ2-2; D unclear. The CDR3 consists of 16 residues. The germline CDR1 and CDR2 sequences are MNHNS and SASEGT. Trimming removed 4 bases from V and 1 base from J, with 13 bases in between. CDR3 DNA sequence: TGTGCCAGCAGTGTTGAAGGAATCTGGAACACCGGGGAGCTGTTTTTT. Translation: CASSVEGIWNTGELFF.

This clonotype came up many times. The chain uses TRBV12-3 or TRBV12-4 and TRBJ1-1; D is uncertain. The CDR3 contains 12 residues. V was shortened by 10 bases and J by 1 base, with 10 bases between the two germline ends. The CDR3 nucleotides are TGTGCCACCTTCCTCGAGAACACTGAAGCTTTCTTT. Protein: CATFLENTEAFF.

The rearrangement uses TRBV7-3 and TRBJ2-3; the D gene is possibly TRBD2 (5 bases). V was pared by 2 bases and J by 1 base, with 13 bases between. The CDR3 totals 16 residues. Germline CDR1 is SGHTA and CDR2 is FQGTGA. The CDR3 DNA reads as TGTGCCAGCAGCTTAGGAGGCGGGTCGGGCACAGATACGCAGTATTTT. It specifies CASSLGGGSGTDTQYF.